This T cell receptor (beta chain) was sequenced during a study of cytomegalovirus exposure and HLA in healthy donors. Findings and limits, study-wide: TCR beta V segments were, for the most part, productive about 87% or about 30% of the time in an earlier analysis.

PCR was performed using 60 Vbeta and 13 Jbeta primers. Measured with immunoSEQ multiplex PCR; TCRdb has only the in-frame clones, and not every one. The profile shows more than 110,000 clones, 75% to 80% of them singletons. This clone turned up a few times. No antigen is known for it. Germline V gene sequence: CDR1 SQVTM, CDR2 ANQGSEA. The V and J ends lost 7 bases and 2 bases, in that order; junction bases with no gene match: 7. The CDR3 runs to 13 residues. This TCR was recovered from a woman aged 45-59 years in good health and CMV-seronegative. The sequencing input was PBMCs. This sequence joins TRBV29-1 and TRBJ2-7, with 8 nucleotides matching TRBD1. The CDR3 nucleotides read TGCAGCGCCCGGGACAGGATGACCTACGAGCAGTACTTC. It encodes CSARDRMTYEQYF.